This TCR beta chain was identified in a study of PD-L1 blockade in urothelial cancer. Study as a whole: The authors examined blood 3 weeks (second dose) and 6 weeks after treatment start.

Profiled with immunoSEQ multiplex PCR; TCRdb holds only in-frame clones, not every one. The profile shows some 28,000 clones, around 80% of them singletons. This specimen consisted of PBMCs, obtained around atezolizumab (anti-PD-L1) treatment. The TCR originated in a man aged 45-60 years with urothelial cancer.

CDR3 sequence reads: CASSLAGVTGELFF. CDR3 sequence (DNA): TGCGCCAGCAGCTTGGCTGGAGTCACCGGGGAGCTGTTTTTT. This chain uses TRBV5-1 with TRBJ2-2, with D unresolved. V was shortened by 0 bases and J by 4 bases, with 7 bases between the two germline ends. The CDR3 consists of 14 residues. Germline CDR1 reads SGHRS; CDR2 reads YFSETQ.